Below, one T cell receptor (beta chain) is given with its context. Its antigen is not known. This entry comes from a study of shared clonotypes between healthy human individuals. As for the study in general: The study used three CD4 naive, three CD4 memory, two CD8 naive and one CD8 memory plate per donor.

Findings and caveats of the study: Non-shared clonotypes were found to have lower generation probabilities than the clonotypes that were shared by all four of the sorted-subset donors. Between a few donors, naive CD4 clonotypes were shared at a level of around 5.1%.

Libraries were prepared by immunoSEQ multiplex PCR; TCRdb keeps only in-frame clonotypes and omits some of them. The profile shows 500,000 or so clones, around 96% of them singletons. This receptor was taken from a woman in her 30s in good health. Sequencing was carried out using naive CD4+ T cells sorted from blood. The subset here: CD45RA+ positively selected.

CDR3 sequence: CASSLPGRPPRTEAFF. CDR3 DNA sequence: TGTGCCAGCAGTTTACCGGGGCGGCCCCCGAGGACTGAAGCTTTCTTT. The chain uses TRBV27 and TRBJ1-1; TRBD1 is a possible D gene (5 bases). The CDR3 totals 16 residues. Trimming cost V 2 bases and J 5 bases, with 18 bases left between them. The germline V gene encodes CDR1 MNHEY and CDR2 SMNVEV (reference sequence).